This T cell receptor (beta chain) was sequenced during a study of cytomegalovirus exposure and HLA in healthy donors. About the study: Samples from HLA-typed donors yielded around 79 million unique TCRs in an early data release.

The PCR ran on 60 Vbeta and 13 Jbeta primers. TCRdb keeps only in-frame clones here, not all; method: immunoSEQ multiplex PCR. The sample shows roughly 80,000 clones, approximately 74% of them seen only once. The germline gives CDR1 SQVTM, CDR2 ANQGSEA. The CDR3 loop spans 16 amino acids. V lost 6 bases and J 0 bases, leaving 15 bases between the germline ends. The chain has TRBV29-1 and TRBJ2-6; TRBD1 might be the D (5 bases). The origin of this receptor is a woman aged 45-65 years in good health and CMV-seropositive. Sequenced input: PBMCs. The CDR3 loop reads CSVWTQHYSGANVLTF. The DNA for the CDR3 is TGCAGCGTCTGGACACAACATTACTCTGGGGCCAACGTCCTGACTTTC.